A selection of T cell receptor beta chains follows, all from one sample in a study of shared clonotypes between healthy human individuals. Sequencing used immunoSEQ multiplex PCR; TCRdb keeps in-frame clones, though not all of them. The data show around 2,000,000 clones, about 93% seen once. Sequencing input: naive CD8+ T cells from PBMCs. The receptor set was obtained from a man aged 18 to 29 in good health. Some clones in this sample may be carry-over from other donors' samples. The CDR3 runs from the conserved cysteine through the conserved F or W. D genes are given only for firm matches. Not every row has a clone size; where given, it reads once, few, many or a size class.

-	TRBV25-1	TRBJ1-1	-	TGTGCCGGCAGTTGGAGCCGGGGTACTGAAGCTTTCTTT	CAGSWSRGTEAFF
-	TRBV9	TRBJ1-3	-	TGTGCCAGCAGCTTTTTCCCGGGACACTCTGGAAACACCATATATTTT	CASSFFPGHSGNTIYF
TRBD2	TRBV4-1	TRBJ2-1	-	TGCGCCAGCAGCCAAAGGGGGAGCGGGAGAAACAATGAGCAGTTCTTC	CASSQRGSGRNNEQFF
-	TRBV6-1	TRBJ2-2	-	TGTGCCAGCAGCCTGGGACTGGTGAACACCGGGGAGCTGTTTTTT	CASSLGLVNTGELFF
TRBD2	TRBV19	TRBJ2-7	-	TGTGCCAGTAGTATAGAGACCTATCTAGCGGGAGGTTTCTACGAGCAGTACTTC	CASSIETYLAGGFYEQYF
-	TRBV5-6	TRBJ2-4	few	TGTGCCAGCAGCAAAGGGGGGAGGAACATTCAGTACTTC	CASSKGGRNIQYF
-	TRBV27	TRBJ1-5	-	TGTGCCAGCAGTTTAAAGGGTTTTCAGCCCCAGCATTTT	CASSLKGFQPQHF
-	TRBV4-1	TRBJ1-1	-	TGCGCCAGCAGCCAAGGGGGGGGTAACACTGAAGCTTTCTTT	CASSQGGGNTEAFF
-	TRBV28	TRBJ1-1	-	TGTGCCAGCAGTTTCCCCCCCGGCGGGGGGCACACTGAAGCTTTCTTT	CASSFPPGGGHTEAFF
-	TRBV7-2	TRBJ2-7	-	TGTGCCAGCAGCTTCTCCAGTTACGCGAGGGAGCAGTACTTC	CASSFSSYAREQYF
-	TRBV27	TRBJ2-3	-	TGTGCCAGCAGTTTACGGGCGGTTAGCACAGATACGCAGTATTTT	CASSLRAVSTDTQYF
-	TRBV13	TRBJ2-1	once	TGTGCCAGCAGCCCCCCCGGTCGGGGGATTGAGCAGTTCTTC	CASSPPGRGIEQFF
TRBD2	TRBV7-8	TRBJ2-7	once	TGTGCCAGCAGCTTATCTTCTAGCGGGAGAGCCTACGAGCAGTACTTC	CASSLSSSGRAYEQYF
-	TRBV7-3	TRBJ2-1	-	TGTGCCAGCAGCTCTACCACCAATGAGCAGTTCTTC	CASSSTTNEQFF
TRBD1	TRBV2	TRBJ2-7	-	TGTGCCAGCACCGGGACAGGCCTTTACGAGCAGTACTTC	CASTGTGLYEQYF
-	TRBV11-2	TRBJ2-5	-	TGTGCCAGCAGCTTACCGCACAGGGTTGAGACCCAGTACTTC	CASSLPHRVETQYF